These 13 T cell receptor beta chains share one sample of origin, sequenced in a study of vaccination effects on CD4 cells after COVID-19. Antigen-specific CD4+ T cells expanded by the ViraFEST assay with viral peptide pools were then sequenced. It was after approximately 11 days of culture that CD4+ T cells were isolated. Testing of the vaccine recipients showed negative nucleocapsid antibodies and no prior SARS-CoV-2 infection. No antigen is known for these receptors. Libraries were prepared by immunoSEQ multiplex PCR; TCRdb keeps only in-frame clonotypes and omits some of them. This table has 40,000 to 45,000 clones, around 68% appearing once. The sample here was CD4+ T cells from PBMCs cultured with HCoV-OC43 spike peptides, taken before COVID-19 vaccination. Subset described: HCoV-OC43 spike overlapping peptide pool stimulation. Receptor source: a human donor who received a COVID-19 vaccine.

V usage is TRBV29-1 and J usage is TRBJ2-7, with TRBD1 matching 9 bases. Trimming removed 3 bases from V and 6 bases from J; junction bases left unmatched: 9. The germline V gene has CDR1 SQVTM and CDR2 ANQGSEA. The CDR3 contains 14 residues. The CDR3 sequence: CSVDGPGQGSEQYF. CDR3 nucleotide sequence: TGCAGCGTTGATGGACCGGGACAGGGTAGCGAGCAGTACTTC.

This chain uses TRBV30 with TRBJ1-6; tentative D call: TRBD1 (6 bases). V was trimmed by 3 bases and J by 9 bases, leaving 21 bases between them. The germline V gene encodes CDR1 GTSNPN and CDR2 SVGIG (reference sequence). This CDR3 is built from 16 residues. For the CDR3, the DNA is TGTGCCTGGAGGCCGAGGGGGGCGCGGGGGATTTCACCCCTCCACTTT. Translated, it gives CAWRPRGARGISPLHF.

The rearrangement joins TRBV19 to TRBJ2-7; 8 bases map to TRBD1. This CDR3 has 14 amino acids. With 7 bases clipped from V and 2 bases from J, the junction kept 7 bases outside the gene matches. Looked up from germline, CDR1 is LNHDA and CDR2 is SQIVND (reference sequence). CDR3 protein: CASTYRDRTYEQYF. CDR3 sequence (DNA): TGTGCCAGTACCTACCGGGACAGGACCTACGAGCAGTACTTC.

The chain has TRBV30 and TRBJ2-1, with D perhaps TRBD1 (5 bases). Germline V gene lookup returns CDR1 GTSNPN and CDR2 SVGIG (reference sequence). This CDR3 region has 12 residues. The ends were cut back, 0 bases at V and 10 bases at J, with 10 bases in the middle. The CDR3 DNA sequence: TGTGCCTGGAGTGTACATAGGGGCGAGCAGTTCTTC. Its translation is CAWSVHRGEQFF.

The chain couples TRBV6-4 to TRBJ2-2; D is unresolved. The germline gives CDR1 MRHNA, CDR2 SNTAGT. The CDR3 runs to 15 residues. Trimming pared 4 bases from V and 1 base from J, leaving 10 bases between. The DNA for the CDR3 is TGTGCCAGCAGTGTGTCCCCGGGGAACACCGGGGAGCTGTTTTTT. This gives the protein CASSVSPGNTGELFF.

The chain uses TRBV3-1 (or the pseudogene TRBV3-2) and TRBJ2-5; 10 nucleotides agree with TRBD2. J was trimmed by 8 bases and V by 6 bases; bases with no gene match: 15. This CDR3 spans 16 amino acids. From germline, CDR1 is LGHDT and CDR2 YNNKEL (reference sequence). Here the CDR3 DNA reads TGTGCCAGCAGTGCTAACTCCCTAGCGGGGGTTAGTACCCAGTACTTC. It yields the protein CASSANSLAGVSTQYF.

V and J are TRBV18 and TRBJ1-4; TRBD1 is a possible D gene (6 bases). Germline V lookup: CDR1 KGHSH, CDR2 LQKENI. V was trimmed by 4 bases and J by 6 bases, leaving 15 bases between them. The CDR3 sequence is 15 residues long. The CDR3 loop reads CASSRIRGADEKLFF. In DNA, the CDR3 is TGTGCCAGCTCACGTATCAGGGGCGCGGATGAAAAACTGTTTTTT.

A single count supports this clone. This CDR3 is CASSISGPSNYGYTF. CDR3 sequence (DNA): TGTGCCAGTAGTATCTCGGGGCCCAGTAACTATGGCTACACCTTC. The rearrangement uses TRBV19 and TRBJ1-2; D may be TRBD1 (5 bases). There are 15 residues in the CDR3. The V gene's germline CDR1 is LNHDA and CDR2 SQIVND (reference sequence). Deletions cut 3 bases from V and 1 base from J, with 12 bases between.

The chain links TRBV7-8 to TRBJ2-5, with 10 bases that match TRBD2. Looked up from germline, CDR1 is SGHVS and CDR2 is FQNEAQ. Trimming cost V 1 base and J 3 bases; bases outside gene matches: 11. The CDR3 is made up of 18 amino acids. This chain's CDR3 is CASSLVYRTSGGEETQYF. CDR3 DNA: TGTGCCAGCAGCTTAGTATACAGGACTAGCGGAGGGGAAGAGACCCAGTACTTC.

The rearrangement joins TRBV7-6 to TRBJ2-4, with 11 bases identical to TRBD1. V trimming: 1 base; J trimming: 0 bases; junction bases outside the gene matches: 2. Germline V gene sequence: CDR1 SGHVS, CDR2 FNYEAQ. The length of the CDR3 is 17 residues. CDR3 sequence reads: CASSLGTGGLAKNIQYF. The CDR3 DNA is TGTGCCAGCAGCTTAGGGACAGGGGGCTTAGCCAAAAACATTCAGTACTTC.

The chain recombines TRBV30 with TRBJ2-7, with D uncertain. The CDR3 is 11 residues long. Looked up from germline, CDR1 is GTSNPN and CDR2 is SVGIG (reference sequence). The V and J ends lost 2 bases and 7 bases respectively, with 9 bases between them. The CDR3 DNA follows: TGTGCCTGGAGTCGGGTCCAGGAGCAGTACTTC. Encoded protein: CAWSRVQEQYF.

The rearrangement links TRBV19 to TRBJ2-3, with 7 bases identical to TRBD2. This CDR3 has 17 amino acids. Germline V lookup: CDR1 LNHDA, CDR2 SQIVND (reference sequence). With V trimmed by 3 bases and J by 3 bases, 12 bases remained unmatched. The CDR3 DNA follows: TGTGCCAGTAGTATGGGGGGGAGTAGCGGATTTACAGATACGCAGTATTTT. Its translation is CASSMGGSSGFTDTQYF.

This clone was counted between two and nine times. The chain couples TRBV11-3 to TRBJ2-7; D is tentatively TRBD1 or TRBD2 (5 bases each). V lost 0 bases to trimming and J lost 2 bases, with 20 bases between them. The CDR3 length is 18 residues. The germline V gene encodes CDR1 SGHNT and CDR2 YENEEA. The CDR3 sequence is CASSLEDTGLPPTYEQYF. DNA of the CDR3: TGTGCCAGCAGCTTAGAGGACACGGGGCTACCTCCCACCTACGAGCAGTACTTC.